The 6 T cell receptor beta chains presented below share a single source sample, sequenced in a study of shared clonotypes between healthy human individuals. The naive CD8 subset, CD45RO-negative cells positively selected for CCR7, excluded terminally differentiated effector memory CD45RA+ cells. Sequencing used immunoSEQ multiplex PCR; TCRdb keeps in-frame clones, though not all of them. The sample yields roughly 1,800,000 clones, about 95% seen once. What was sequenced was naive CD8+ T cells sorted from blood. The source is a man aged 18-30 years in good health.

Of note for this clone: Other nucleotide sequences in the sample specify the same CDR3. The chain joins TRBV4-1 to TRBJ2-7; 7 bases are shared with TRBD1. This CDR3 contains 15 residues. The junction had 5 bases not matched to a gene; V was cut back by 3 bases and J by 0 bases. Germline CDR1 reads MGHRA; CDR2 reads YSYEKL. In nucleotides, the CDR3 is TGCGCCAGCAGCCAGATACAGGGGAGCTCCTACGAGCAGTACTTC. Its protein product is CASSQIQGSSYEQYF.

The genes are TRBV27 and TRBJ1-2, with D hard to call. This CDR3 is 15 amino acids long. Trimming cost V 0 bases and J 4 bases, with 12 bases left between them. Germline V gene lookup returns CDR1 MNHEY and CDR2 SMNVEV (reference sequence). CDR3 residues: CASSLSASTTYGYTF. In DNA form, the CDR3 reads TGTGCCAGCAGTTTATCGGCCAGCACCACCTATGGCTACACCTTC.

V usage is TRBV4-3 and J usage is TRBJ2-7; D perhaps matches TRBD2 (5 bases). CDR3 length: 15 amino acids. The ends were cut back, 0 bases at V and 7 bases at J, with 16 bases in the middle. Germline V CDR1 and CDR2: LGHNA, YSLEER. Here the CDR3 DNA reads TGCGCCAGCAGCCAAGATTCCGGGCTAGCTGGGGAGCAGTACTTC. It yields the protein CASSQDSGLAGEQYF.

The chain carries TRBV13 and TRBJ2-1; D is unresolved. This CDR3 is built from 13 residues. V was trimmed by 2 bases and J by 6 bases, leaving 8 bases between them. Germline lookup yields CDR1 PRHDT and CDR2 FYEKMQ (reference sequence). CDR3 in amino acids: CASSLLHVNEQFF. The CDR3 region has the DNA TGTGCCAGCAGCTTATTGCACGTCAATGAGCAGTTCTTC.

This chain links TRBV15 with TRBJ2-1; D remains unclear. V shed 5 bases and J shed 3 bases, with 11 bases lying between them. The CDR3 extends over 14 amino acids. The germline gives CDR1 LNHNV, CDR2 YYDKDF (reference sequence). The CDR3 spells CATSSTPGYNEQFF. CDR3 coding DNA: TGTGCCACCAGCTCGACGCCCGGCTACAATGAGCAGTTCTTC.

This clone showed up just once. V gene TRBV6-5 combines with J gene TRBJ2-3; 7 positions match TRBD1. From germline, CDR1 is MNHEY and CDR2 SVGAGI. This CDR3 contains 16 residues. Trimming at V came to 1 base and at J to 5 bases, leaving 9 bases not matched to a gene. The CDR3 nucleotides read TGTGCCAGCAGTTACTGGTCCGGGACAGTACAAGATACGCAGTATTTT. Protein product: CASSYWSGTVQDTQYF.